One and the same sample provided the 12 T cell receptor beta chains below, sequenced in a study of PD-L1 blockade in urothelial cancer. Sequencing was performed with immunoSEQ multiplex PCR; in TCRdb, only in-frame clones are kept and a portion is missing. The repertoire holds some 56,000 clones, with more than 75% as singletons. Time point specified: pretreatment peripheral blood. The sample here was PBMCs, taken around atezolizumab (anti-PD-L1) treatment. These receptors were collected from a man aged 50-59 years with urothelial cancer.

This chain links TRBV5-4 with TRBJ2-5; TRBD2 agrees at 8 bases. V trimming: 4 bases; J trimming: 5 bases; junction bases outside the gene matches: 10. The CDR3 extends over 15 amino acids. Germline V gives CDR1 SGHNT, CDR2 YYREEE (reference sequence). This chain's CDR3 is CASSQGLAGRETQYF. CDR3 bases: TGTGCCAGCAGCCAAGGACTAGCCGGGAGGGAGACCCAGTACTTC.

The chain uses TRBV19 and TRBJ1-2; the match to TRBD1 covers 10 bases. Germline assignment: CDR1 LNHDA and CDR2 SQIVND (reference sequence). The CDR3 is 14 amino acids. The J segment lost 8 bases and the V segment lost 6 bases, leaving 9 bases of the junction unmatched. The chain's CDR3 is CASSWTGGTGGYTF. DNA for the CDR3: TGTGCCAGTAGCTGGACAGGGGGGACGGGAGGCTACACCTTC.

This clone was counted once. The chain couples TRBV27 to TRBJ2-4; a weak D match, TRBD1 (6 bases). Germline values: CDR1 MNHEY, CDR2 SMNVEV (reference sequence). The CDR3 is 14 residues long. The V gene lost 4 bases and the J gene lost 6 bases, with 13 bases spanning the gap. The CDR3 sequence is CASSSRTVLNIQYF. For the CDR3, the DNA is TGTGCCAGCAGTTCAAGGACAGTGTTAAACATTCAGTACTTC.

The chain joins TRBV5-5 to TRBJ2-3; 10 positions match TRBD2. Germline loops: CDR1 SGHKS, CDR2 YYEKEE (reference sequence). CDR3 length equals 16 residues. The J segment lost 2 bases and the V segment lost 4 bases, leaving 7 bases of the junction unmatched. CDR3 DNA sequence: TGTGCCAGCAGCATTAGCGGGGGGCCCTTCACAGATACGCAGTATTTT. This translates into CASSISGGPFTDTQYF.

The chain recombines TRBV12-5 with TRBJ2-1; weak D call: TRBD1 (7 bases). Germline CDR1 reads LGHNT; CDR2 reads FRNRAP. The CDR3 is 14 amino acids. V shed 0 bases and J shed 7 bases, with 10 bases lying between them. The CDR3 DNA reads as TGTGCTAGTGGTTTGGTACAGGGGAGGAATGAGCAGTTCTTC. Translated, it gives CASGLVQGRNEQFF.

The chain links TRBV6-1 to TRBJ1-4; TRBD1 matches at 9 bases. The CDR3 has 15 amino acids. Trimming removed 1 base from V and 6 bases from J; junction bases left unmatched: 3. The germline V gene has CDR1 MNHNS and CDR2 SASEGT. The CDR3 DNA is TGTGCCAGCAGTGAAGATACAGGGGGCTATGAAAAACTGTTTTTT. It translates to CASSEDTGGYEKLFF.

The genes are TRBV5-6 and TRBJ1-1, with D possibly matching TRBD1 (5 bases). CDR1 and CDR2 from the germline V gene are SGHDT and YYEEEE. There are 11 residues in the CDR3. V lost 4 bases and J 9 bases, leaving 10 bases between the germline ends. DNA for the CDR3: TGTGCCAGCAGCCTTCGACAGAAAGCTTTCTTT. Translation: CASSLRQKAFF.

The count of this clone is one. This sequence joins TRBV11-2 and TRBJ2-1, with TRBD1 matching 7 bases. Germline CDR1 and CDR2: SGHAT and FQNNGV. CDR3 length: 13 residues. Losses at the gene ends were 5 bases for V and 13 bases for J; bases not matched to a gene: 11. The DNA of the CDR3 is TGTGCCAGCAGCGTCGGACAGGCCGCAGGTCAGTTCTTC. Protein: CASSVGQAAGQFF.

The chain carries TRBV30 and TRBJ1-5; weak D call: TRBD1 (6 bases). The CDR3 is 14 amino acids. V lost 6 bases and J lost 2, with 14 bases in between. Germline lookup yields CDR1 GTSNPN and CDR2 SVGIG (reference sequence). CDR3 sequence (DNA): TGTGCCTGCTTGGGGGCGGGGGGCAATCAGCCCCAGCATTTT. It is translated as CACLGAGGNQPQHF.

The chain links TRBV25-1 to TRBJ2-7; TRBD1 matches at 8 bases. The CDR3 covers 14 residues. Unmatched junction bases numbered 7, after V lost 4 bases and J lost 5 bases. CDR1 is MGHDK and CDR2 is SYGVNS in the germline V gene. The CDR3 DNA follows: TGTGCCAGCAGTGCGCCAGGGGGCCGGGACGAGCAGTACTTC. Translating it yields CASSAPGGRDEQYF.

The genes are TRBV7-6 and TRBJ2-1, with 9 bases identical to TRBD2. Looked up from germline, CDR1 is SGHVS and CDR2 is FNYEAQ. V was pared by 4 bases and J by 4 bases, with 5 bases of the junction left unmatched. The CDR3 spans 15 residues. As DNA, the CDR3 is TGTGCCAGCAGCTCTATAGCGGGAGCTTACAATGAGCAGTTCTTC. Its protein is CASSSIAGAYNEQFF.

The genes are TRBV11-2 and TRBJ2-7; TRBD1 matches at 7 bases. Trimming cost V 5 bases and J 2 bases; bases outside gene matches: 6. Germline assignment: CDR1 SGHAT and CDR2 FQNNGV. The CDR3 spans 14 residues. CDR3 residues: CASSTDRAAYEQYF. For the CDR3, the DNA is TGTGCCAGCAGCACCGACAGGGCGGCCTACGAGCAGTACTTC.